This TCR beta chain was documented in a study of blood T cell repertoires in COVID-19. Across the whole study: Acute and convalescent COVID-19 samples came from the United States, Italy and Spain. In each case, the material was cDNA or gDNA derived from T cells, B-cell-depleted T cells, or PBMCs.

This clone was recorded only once. Authors' data handling: Estimates of nucleated cell counts were drawn from the amplification of reference gene primers. Produced via immunoSEQ multiplex PCR; TCRdb's table is partial and in-frame only. V and J calls and clone size are those listed in that table; D and trimming were worked out from the DNA. The top ten hold approximately 8% of the sample, which has about 140,000 clones, 65% to 85% seen once. The CDR3 contains 15 residues. The germline CDR1 and CDR2 sequences are GTSNPN and SVGIG (reference sequence). V was cut by 8 bases and J by 0 bases, with 14 bases left in between.

Sequencing was done on a sample of peripheral blood. The source of this sequence is a man in his fifties or sixties with active or convalescent COVID-19. The chain is built from TRBV30 and TRBJ2-6, with TRBD1 as a possible D gene (5 bases). Here the CDR3 DNA reads TGTGCCGGCTCTACAGGACACTCTGGGGCCAACGTCCTGACTTTC. It translates to CAGSTGHSGANVLTF.